The text below deals with one TCR beta chain. Its specificity is not known. These data are taken from a study of T cell responses to AZD1222 COVID-19 vaccine. Study conclusions and caveats: Baseline seropositivity characterized only six or seven AZD1222 recipients. Regions 160-218 and 743-854 dominated among vaccine-associated CD4 TCRs spanning spike. After two AZD1222 doses, spike-specific TCR breadth and depth rose versus day 0.

The table came from immunoSEQ multiplex PCR; TCRdb's copy has only in-frame clones and leaves some out. The sample includes some 200,000 clones, 90% to 95% of them seen just once. The CDR3 runs to 15 residues. This TCR was recovered from an adult who received the MenACWY meningococcal vaccine as a control. This sequence joins TRBV21-1 and TRBJ2-7; the table assigns TRBD1, which was not confirmed against the DNA. TRBV21-1 is reported as a pseudogene. The source material was peripheral blood, sampled 28 days after the second dose of the MenACWY control vaccine. In DNA form, the CDR3 reads TGTGCCAGCAGCACCCGGGACAGCCTGTCCTACGAGCAGTACTTC. Amino acids: CASSTRDSLSYEQYF.